These T cell receptor beta chains were read from a single sample in a study of blood T cell repertoires in COVID-19. Data came from immunoSEQ multiplex PCR; TCRdb stores just in-frame clones and leaves some out. The sample lists tens of thousands of clones, 75% to 95% occurring once. Sequencing used peripheral blood. Receptors originate from a man aged 55 to 70 with acute or convalescent COVID-19. Both conserved end residues are part of each CDR3. Each record gives: V gene, D gene, clone size, J gene, CDR3 DNA, CDR3 protein. A D gene is named only where the DNA matches it firmly. Expanded clones get a size class; other rows say once, few or many, or leave the size out.

TRBV6-1	TRBD1	-	TRBJ2-6	TGTGCCAGCAGTGAACAGGGGGCTCGCTCTGGGGCCAACGTCCTGACTTTC	CASSEQGARSGANVLTF
TRBV3-1/TRBV3-2	TRBD1	-	TRBJ1-1	TGTGCCAGCAGCCTACAGGGGGGCACTGAAGCTTTCTTT	CASSLQGGTEAFF
TRBV7-2	TRBD1	-	TRBJ1-3	TGTGCCAGCAGTTTCTCTCCTCCGGGACAGTCTGGAAACACCATATATTTT	CASSFSPPGQSGNTIYF
TRBV27	-	-	TRBJ2-1	TGTGCCAGCACTTCCAGCGATGTGAGCTCCTACAATGAGCAGTTCTTC	CASTSSDVSSYNEQFF
TRBV5-6	-	-	TRBJ1-2	TGTGCCAGCAGCGCCGTGGTGGAGGGTGGGTCCTATGGCTACACCTTC	CASSAVVEGGSYGYTF
TRBV12-3/TRBV12-4	-	-	TRBJ1-1	TGTGCCAGCAGTTTAGCTATAGACACTGAAGCTTTCTTT	CASSLAIDTEAFF
TRBV27	-	few	TRBJ1-4	TGTGCCAGCAGTTGGACAGCAACTAATGAAAAACTGTTTTTT	CASSWTATNEKLFF
TRBV19	TRBD2	-	TRBJ2-7	TGTGCCAGTAGTATAACCCCTAGCGGGAGGGCCGGGCAGTACTTC	CASSITPSGRAGQYF
TRBV9	TRBD1	-	TRBJ2-2	TGTGCCAGCAGCGGGGCGACAGGGGGCGCCGGGGAGCTGTTTTTT	CASSGATGGAGELFF
TRBV9	-	-	TRBJ1-1	TGTGCCAGCAGCGTAGAACAGATGAACACTGAAGCTTTCTTT	CASSVEQMNTEAFF
TRBV6-1	-	-	TRBJ1-1	TGTGCCAGCAGTGAGGACACGTCGTCGGCTTTCTTT	CASSEDTSSAFF
TRBV7-2	TRBD1	-	TRBJ2-1	TGTGCCAGCAGCGAAAAAGGACAGGGGGCAATGAGCTCCTACAATGAGCAGTTCTTC	CASSEKGQGAMSSYNEQFF
TRBV29-1	-	-	TRBJ2-1	TGCAGCACTCGCCAAGAAGCCTCCTTCCACGATGAGCAGTTCTTC	CSTRQEASFHDEQFF
TRBV19	TRBD2	-	TRBJ2-7	TGTGCCAGTAGTACCCAAGGACTAGCCGGCGAGCAGTACTTC	CASSTQGLAGEQYF
TRBV16	TRBD1	-	TRBJ1-5	TGTGCCAGCAGCCAACGGGACAGGGGAAATCAGCCCCAGCATTTT	CASSQRDRGNQPQHF
TRBV6-5	-	few	TRBJ1-2	TGTGCCAGCAGATTACTCCCCGGGACTCAATATGGCTACACCTTC	CASRLLPGTQYGYTF
TRBV2	TRBD1	-	TRBJ2-5	TGTGCCAGCAGTCAGACAGGGGGCGCGGAGACCCAGTACTTC	CASSQTGGAETQYF
TRBV15	-	-	TRBJ2-7	TGTGCCACCAGCAGGGGTGGAGCCTCCTACGAGCAGTACTTC	CATSRGGASYEQYF
TRBV19	TRBD1	-	TRBJ1-1	TGTGCCAGTAGTATCCGGACAGGGGGTAACACTGAAGCTTTCTTT	CASSIRTGGNTEAFF
TRBV5-1	TRBD2	-	TRBJ2-7	TGCGCCAGCAGCAGTAATAGCGGGACTCTCTGGTGGGAGCAGTACTTC	CASSSNSGTLWWEQYF
TRBV3-1/TRBV3-2	-	-	TRBJ1-3	TGTGCCAGCAGCCAAGAGTTTAGTAGAAACACCATATATTTT	CASSQEFSRNTIYF
TRBV27	-	-	TRBJ2-1	TGTGCCAGCAGTCGTAGCGGAGGGGGGGCTTACAATGAGCAGTTCTTC	CASSRSGGGAYNEQFF
TRBV13	TRBD2	-	TRBJ2-1	TGTGCCAGCAGCTACCTTAGCGGGACTGAGCAGTTCTTC	CASSYLSGTEQFF
TRBV6-4	TRBD1	-	TRBJ2-2	TGTGCCAGCAGAAAAGACAGGGCCGGGGAGCTGTTTTTT	CASRKDRAGELFF
TRBV7-9	TRBD2	few	TRBJ2-7	TGTGCCAGCAGCTTCAGCGGGAAGAGCTCCTACGAGCAGTACTTC	CASSFSGKSSYEQYF
TRBV28	-	-	TRBJ1-2	TGTGCCAGCGCGTCCCCGGGTAAGACCCAATATGGCTACACCTTC	CASASPGKTQYGYTF
TRBV18	-	once	TRBJ2-3	TGTGCCAGCTCACCACTCAGGGACGGGGGAAGTACAGATACGCAGTATTTT	CASSPLRDGGSTDTQYF
TRBV19	TRBD1	-	TRBJ1-3	TGTGCCACCTCTCGACAGGGACTCTCTGGAAACACCATATATTTT	CATSRQGLSGNTIYF
TRBV27	TRBD2	-	TRBJ2-2	TGTGCCAGCAGTTTATGGCGGACTAGCGCGGGCACCGGGGAGCTGTTTTTT	CASSLWRTSAGTGELFF
TRBV30	TRBD1	once	TRBJ1-1	TGTGCCTGGAGTATGACAGGGGCGGATGAAGCTTTCTTT	CAWSMTGADEAFF
TRBV7-8	-	-	TRBJ2-3	TGTGCCAGCAGCTTACAAAGGACTGCACCAGATACGCAGTATTTT	CASSLQRTAPDTQYF
TRBV7-9	-	-	TRBJ2-7	TGTGCCAGCAGCTTCATAGCCGGTTCCTACGAGCAGTACTTC	CASSFIAGSYEQYF
TRBV9	-	-	TRBJ2-6	TGTGCCAGCAGCGTACGGGGAGACGTCCTGACTTTC	CASSVRGDVLTF
TRBV3-1/TRBV3-2	TRBD1	-	TRBJ2-7	TGTGCCAGCAGCCAAACAGGGGGCCCCGGCTACGAGCAGTACTTC	CASSQTGGPGYEQYF
TRBV30	-	-	TRBJ1-6	TGTGCCTGGAGTGTAGAGCAGGGTTCTAATTCACCCCTCCACTTT	CAWSVEQGSNSPLHF
TRBV6-5	TRBD2	once	TRBJ2-3	TGTGCCAGCAGTTACCGGGGACTAGCGGCGGGAGATACGCAGTATTTT	CASSYRGLAAGDTQYF
TRBV5-4	TRBD1	-	TRBJ1-6	TGTGCCAGCAGCTTGCCCCAGGGGGATAATTCACCCCTCCACTTT	CASSLPQGDNSPLHF
TRBV30	-	-	TRBJ2-1	TGTGCCTGGAGATCAGACAGGAGCTACAATGAGCAGTTCTTC	CAWRSDRSYNEQFF
TRBV14	-	-	TRBJ2-7	TGTGCCAGCAGCCCCCGCGGGGTAGGGGACTCCTACGAGCAGTACTTC	CASSPRGVGDSYEQYF
TRBV24-1	-	-	TRBJ1-2	TGTGCCACCAGTGACCCAGGGCATGGCTACACCTTC	CATSDPGHGYTF
TRBV5-4	-	-	TRBJ2-2	TGTGCCAGCAGCTTCTCGGGGTCTTACAGCGGGGAGCTGTTTTTT	CASSFSGSYSGELFF
TRBV4-3	-	once	TRBJ1-1	TGCGCCAGCAGCCAAGATTATCGACAGCCTGGCACTGAAGCTTTCTTT	CASSQDYRQPGTEAFF
TRBV7-8	-	-	TRBJ1-1	TGTGCCAGCAGCTTACAGGGATCTGAAGCTTTCTTT	CASSLQGSEAFF
TRBV19	-	once	TRBJ1-1	TGTGCCACCGAGGCAAGGGCAGGGGAAAAGTTCTCGTACACTGAAGCTTTCTTT	CATEARAGEKFSYTEAFF
TRBV5-4	-	-	TRBJ2-6	TGTGCCAGCAGCTTGGGGTATAGGGGTACTGGGGCCAACGTCCTGACTTTC	CASSLGYRGTGANVLTF
TRBV2	-	-	TRBJ1-3	TGTGCCAGCAGTGAACTGGCAGGGGCCATCTCTGGAAACACCATATATTTT	CASSELAGAISGNTIYF
TRBV5-5	-	-	TRBJ1-5	TGTGCCAGCAGCTTGGGACGGGACAATCAGCCCCAGCATTTT	CASSLGRDNQPQHF
TRBV5-1	TRBD2	-	TRBJ2-7	TGCGCCAGCAGCTTGGTAGGTAGCGGGAGGGCCCTTACCTACGAGCAGTACTTC	CASSLVGSGRALTYEQYF
TRBV7-9	-	-	TRBJ1-1	TGTGCCAGCAGCTTCACTGCGGATACTGAAGCTTTCTTT	CASSFTADTEAFF